This T cell receptor (beta chain) was observed in a study of cytomegalovirus exposure and HLA in healthy donors. General observations from the study: In vitro confirmation showed three CMV-associated chains to be CMV antigen specific. Later analysis placed DRB1 highest and HLA-C lowest in TCR association rates, which differed by HLA locus.

The V and J ends lost 5 bases and 5 bases, in that order; junction bases with no gene match: 11. Germline V gives CDR1 SEHNR, CDR2 FQNEAQ (reference sequence). The CDR3 consists of 15 residues. Remarks on this clone: Its antigen is currently unknown.

This PCR relied on a set of 60 Vbeta primers and 13 Jbeta primers. Here immunoSEQ multiplex PCR was the method, and the copy in TCRdb shows in-frame clones only, minus some. The sample lists 90,000 to 120,000 clones; roughly three quarters were seen once. The sample consisted of PBMCs. The sequence derives from a female donor in good health and CMV-seropositive. The rearrangement joins TRBV7-9 to TRBJ2-7; 8 bases agree with TRBD2. The CDR3 region has the DNA TGTGCCAGCAGCCCCCGGGAAGCGGGAGTCCACGAGCAGTACTTC. Translated, it gives CASSPREAGVHEQYF. The entire variable domain, with the rest obtained from reference TRBV7-9 and TRBJ2-7, is as follows: DTGVSQNPRHKITKRGQNVTFRCDPISEHNRLYWYRQTLGQGPEFLTYFQNEAQLEKSRLLSDRFSAERPKGSFSTLEIQRTEQGDSAMYLCASSPREAGVHEQYFGPGTRLTVT.